The present entry profiles one TCR beta chain with its context. Antigen unknown. This entry is derived from a study of molecular identifiers for immune sequencing clone quantification. Study-level information: Replicates split RNA from roughly 18,000 or 92,000 naive CD8 cells five ways, and the researchers sequenced four portions. Study-wide results and caveats: Even with roughly 1 million naive cells present, spiked Jurkat TCR RNA from one cell was reportedly detectable. For effector cells, clones above 20 RNA copies held over 97% of molecules; for naive cells, under 1%.

TCRdb reprocessed the PCR reads with MiXCR, giving one entry per CDR3 protein. The table lists some 590,000 distinct CDR3 sequences, about 25% of them singletons. Input for naive CD8 libraries was 20,000 to 1,000,000 sorted cells; the RNA fraction used was 10%, 30% or 50%. The clonotype comes from a human donor in good health. Some libraries in this study had Jurkat cell RNA spiked in. Material: naive CD8+ T cells from blood, with Jurkat cell RNA spiked in. Noted subset: FACS-sorted CD8+CD4-CCR7+CD45RA+ naive T cells.

The CDR3 DNA sequence: TGTGCCAGCAGCACCTGGGCTAGCGGGAGTTTCAGCACAGATACGCAGTATTTT. It translates to CASSTWASGSFSTDTQYF. The chain links TRBV5-5 to TRBJ2-3; 10 nucleotides match TRBD2. The germline CDR1 and CDR2 sequences are SGHKS and YYEKEE (reference sequence). This CDR3 has 18 amino acids. Trimming cost V 4 bases and J 0 bases; bases outside gene matches: 11.